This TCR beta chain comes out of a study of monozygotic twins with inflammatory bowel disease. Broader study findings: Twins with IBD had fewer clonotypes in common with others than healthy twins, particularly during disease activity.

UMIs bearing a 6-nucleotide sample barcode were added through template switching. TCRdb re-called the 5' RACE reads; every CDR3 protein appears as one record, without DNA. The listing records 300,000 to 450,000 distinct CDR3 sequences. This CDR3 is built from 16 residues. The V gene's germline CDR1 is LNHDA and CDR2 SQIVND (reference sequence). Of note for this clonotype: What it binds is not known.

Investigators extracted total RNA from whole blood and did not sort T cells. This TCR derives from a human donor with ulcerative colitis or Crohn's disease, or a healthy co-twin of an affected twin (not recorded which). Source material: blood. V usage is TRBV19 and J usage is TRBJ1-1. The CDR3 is CASSAGPGEGHTEAFF.